The source of this T cell receptor (beta chain) is a study of regulatory T cells in long-lasting Graves disease. Notes on the study in general: It was in persistent disease that TRBV28, TRBJ1-2 and TRBJ2-5 were favored.

Trimming took 4 bases from V and 6 from J, leaving 19 bases between them. From germline, CDR1 is SGHRS and CDR2 YFSETQ. This CDR3 has 15 residues. This clonotype was seen at least ten times. As yet, its antigen is unknown. Sequencing libraries for TCR beta were prepared with iRepertoire HTBI primers and Arm-PCR of CDR3 regions. TCRdb ran MiXCR on the multiplex PCR reads and lists one entry per CDR3 protein. This table has some 200,000 distinct CDR3 sequences, roughly a fifth appearing once. The time point: newly diagnosed GD, antithyroid drugs for less than 3 months. After RNA was extracted from PBMCs, the TCR library was made from it. These records were also assigned to another study, of T cells in Graves' hyperthyroidism and ophthalmopathy.

Sequences were derived from peripheral blood mononuclear cells (PBMCs), sampled at new diagnosis, from a patient treated with antithyroid drugs. The sequence was obtained from a woman in her 30s with Graves disease. V is TRBV5-1 and J is TRBJ1-1, with D possibly matching TRBD1 (6 bases). The CDR3 loop is CASSPQVGGGAEAFF. CDR3 DNA: TGCGCCAGCAGCCCACAAGTAGGGGGGGGCGCTGAAGCTTTCTTT.